This T cell receptor (beta chain) was sequenced during a study of radiotherapy plus CTLA-4 blockade in lung cancer. Study conclusions and caveats: Reported findings show early blood T cell clone dynamics, with interferon-beta, best predicted response. Peripheral blood showed expansion of tumor-derived TCR clones after radiotherapy and ipilimumab.

Using immunoSEQ multiplex PCR, the repertoire was profiled, and TCRdb retains in-frame clones only, with some absent. The data show about 38,000 clones, with around 85% seen just once and around a fifth held by the top ten. This clone was seen once. The target antigen is unknown. V lost 1 base, J lost 5 bases, and 11 bases stayed unmatched. Germline-derived CDR1 and CDR2 are SGHNT and YENEEA. The CDR3 extends over 19 amino acids. The study treated chemo-refractory metastatic non-small-cell lung cancer patients with focal radiation plus ipilimumab CTLA-4 blockade. Sequenced material: peripheral blood, taken from a patient treated with radiotherapy plus ipilimumab. This clonotype was obtained from a human donor with non-small cell lung cancer whose response to radiotherapy plus ipilimumab could not be evaluated. This chain joins TRBV11-3 and TRBJ2-1; 13 bases align to TRBD2. The CDR3 region has the DNA TGTGCCAGCAGCTTAGGCGTAGGACTAGCGGGAGCCCACCACAATGAGCAGTTCTTC. Translation gives CASSLGVGLAGAHHNEQFF.